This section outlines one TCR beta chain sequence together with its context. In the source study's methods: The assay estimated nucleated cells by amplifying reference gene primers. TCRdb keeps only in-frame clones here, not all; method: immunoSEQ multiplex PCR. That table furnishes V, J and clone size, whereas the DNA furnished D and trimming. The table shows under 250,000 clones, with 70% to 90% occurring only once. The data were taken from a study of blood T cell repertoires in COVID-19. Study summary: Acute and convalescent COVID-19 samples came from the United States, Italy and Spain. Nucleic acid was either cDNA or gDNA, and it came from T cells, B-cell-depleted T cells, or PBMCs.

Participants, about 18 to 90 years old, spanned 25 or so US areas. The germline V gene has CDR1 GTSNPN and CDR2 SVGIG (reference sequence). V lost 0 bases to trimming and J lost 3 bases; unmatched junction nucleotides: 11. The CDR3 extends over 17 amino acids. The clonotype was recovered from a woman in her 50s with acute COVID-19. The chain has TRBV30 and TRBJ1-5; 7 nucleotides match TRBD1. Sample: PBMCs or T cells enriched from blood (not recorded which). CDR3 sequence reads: CAWSVLGTELTNQPQHF. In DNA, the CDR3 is TGTGCCTGGAGTGTACTAGGGACAGAGCTTACCAATCAGCCCCAGCATTTT.